This T cell receptor (beta chain) was recovered during a study of blood T cell repertoires in COVID-19. Per the original methods: Amplification with reference gene primers provided the estimates of nucleated cell counts. This table comes from immunoSEQ multiplex PCR, and its TCRdb copy is limited to in-frame clones, with some not included. The V and J calls and clone size are taken from that table; D and trimming were inferred from the DNA. The sample has around 100,000 clones, about 75% seen once. Per the germline V gene, CDR1 is MDHEN and CDR2 is SYDVKM. The CDR3 is made up of 12 amino acids. Trimming cost V 2 bases and J 4 bases, with 5 bases left between them.

The TCR was taken from a man aged 80 or over with acute or convalescent COVID-19. The sample taken for sequencing was peripheral blood. The chain recombines TRBV28 with TRBJ1-2, with no clear D. The CDR3 nucleotides read TGTGCCAGCAGTTTAGGGCTCTATGGCTACACCTTC. Amino acids: CASSLGLYGYTF.